This T cell receptor (beta chain) was obtained from a study of radiotherapy plus CTLA-4 blockade in lung cancer. Clones were sequenced by immunoSEQ multiplex PCR, and TCRdb holds only the in-frame ones, with some missing. The repertoire holds 110,000 or so clones, with more than 65% as singletons. CDR3 length equals 17 residues. Deletions cut 0 bases from V and 7 bases from J, with 18 bases between. The germline gives CDR1 MGHRA, CDR2 YSYEKL. This clone has a handful of counts. With ipilimumab providing CTLA-4 blockade, focal radiation was administered to patients who had chemo-refractory metastatic non-small-cell lung cancer.

The sequencing used peripheral blood, collected from a patient treated with radiotherapy plus ipilimumab. V gene TRBV4-1 combines with J gene TRBJ2-2; weak D call: TRBD2 (6 bases). The sequence derives from a human donor with non-small cell lung cancer who had a partial response to radiotherapy plus ipilimumab. This chain's CDR3 is CASSQEGMRTSHGELFF. CDR3 in DNA: TGCGCCAGCAGCCAAGAAGGGATGAGAACTAGCCACGGGGAGCTGTTTTTT.